The clone carrying this TCR beta chain has a single count. The antigen is undetermined. Libraries were prepared by immunoSEQ multiplex PCR; TCRdb keeps only in-frame clonotypes and omits some of them. The sample lists tens of thousands of clones, 85% to 95% occurring once. Germline CDR1 reads SEHNR; CDR2 reads FQNEAQ (reference sequence). The V gene end was trimmed by 0 bases and the J gene end by 3 bases; junction bases not matched to a gene: 1. The CDR3 contains 15 residues. This record belongs to a study of cytomegalovirus exposure and HLA in healthy donors. Study outcomes and limitations: Associated with cytomegalovirus, according to the listing, were around 170 TCR beta chains. The authors confirmed in vitro that three CMV-associated chains were specific for CMV antigens. Reportedly, cytomegalovirus status was diagnosed with high sensitivity and specificity. According to a subsequent analysis, TCR clusters from the first cohort were inclined to appear together in the roughly 120 validation repertoires.

This sequence originates from a man between 18 and 29 years old in good health and CMV-seronegative. The chain is built from TRBV7-9 and TRBJ1-2; 10 nucleotides line up with TRBD1. The sample consisted of PBMCs. The CDR3: CASSLAGTGDYGYTF. CDR3 DNA sequence: TGTGCCAGCAGCTTAGCGGGGACAGGGGACTATGGCTACACCTTC.